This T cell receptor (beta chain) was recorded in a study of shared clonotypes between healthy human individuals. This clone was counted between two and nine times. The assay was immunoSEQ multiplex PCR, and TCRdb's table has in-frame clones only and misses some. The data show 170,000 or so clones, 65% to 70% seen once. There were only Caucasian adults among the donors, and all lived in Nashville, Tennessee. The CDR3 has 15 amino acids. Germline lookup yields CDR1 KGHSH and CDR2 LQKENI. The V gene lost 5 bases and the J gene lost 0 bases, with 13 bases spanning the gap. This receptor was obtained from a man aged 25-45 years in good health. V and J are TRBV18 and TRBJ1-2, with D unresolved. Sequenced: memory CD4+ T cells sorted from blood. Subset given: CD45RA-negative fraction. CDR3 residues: CASSIQWEANYGYTF. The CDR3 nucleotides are TGTGCCAGCTCAATTCAGTGGGAAGCTAACTATGGCTACACCTTC.